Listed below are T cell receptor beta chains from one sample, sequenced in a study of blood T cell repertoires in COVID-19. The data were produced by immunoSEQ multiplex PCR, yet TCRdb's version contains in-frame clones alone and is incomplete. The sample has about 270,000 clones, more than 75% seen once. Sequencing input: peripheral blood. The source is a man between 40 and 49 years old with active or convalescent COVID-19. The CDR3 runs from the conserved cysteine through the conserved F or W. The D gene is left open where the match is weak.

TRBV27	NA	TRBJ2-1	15	CASSSKSGSYNEQFF
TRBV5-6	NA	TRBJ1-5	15	CASSLRYRDAQPQHF
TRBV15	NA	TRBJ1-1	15	CATSREREGVTEAFF
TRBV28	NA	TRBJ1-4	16	CASSLFGGAGNEKLFF
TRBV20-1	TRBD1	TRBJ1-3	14	CSASPTGVLNTIYF
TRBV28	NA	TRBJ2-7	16	CASSLVGAKKTYEQYF
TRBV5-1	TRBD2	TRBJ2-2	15	CASMVGGPNTGELFF
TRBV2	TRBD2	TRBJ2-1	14	CASSRGGSYNEQFF
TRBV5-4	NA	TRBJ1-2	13	CASSLVGVKKFTF
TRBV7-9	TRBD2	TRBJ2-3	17	CASSYSRGGSLPETQYF
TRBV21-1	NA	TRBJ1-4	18	CASSKNSAATGVLEKLFF
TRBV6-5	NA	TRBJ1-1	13	CASSYTGNTEAFF
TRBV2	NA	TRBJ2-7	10	CASSVQEQYF
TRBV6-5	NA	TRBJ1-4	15	CASSNQGNANEKLFF
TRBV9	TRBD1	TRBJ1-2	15	CASSVQQGAGNGYTF
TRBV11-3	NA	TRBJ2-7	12	CASSLSGYEQYF
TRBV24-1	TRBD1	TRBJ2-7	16	CATSDWDRTGSYEQYF
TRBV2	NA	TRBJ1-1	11	CASRADTEAFF
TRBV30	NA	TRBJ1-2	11	CAWRRGIGYTF
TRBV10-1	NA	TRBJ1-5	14	CASNRDNSNQPQHF
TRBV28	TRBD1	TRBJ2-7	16	CASTPQSRDRAYEQYF
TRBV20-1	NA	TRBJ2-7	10	CSAGLYEQYF
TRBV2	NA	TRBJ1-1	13	CASSGQPNTEAFF
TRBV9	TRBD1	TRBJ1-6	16	CASSVGEGASNSPLHF
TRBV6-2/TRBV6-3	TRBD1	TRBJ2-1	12	CASSHRGNEQFF
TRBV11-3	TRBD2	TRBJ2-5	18	CASSLGAERGGFSETQYF
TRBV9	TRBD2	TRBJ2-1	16	CASSVEGAGGTNEQFF
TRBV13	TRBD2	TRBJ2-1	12	CASNVAGSEQFF
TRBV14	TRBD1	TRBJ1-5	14	CASSQGQGDQPQHF
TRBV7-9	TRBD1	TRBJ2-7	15	CASSKPGQGDFEQYF
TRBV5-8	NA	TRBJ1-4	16	CASSLGLAATNEKLFF
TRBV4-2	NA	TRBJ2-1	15	CASSQDGGYPNEQFF